This TCR beta chain was identified in a study of blood T cells in healthy people across ages (dated by TCRdb to the mid-2010s). The study in broad terms: In model experiments, template switching captured roughly one uniquely barcoded TCR beta cDNA molecule for every two T cells. The study measured age-related changes in TCR beta repertoire diversity using deep sequencing normalized with unique cDNA molecular identifiers. The donors were divided into four age groups: young (average around 17 years), middle-aged (about 40), aged (roughly 60) and long-lived (about 80). Donors of different ages were randomly distributed across sequencing lanes to avoid experimental bias. Using the same blood draw, the study looked at two additional independent replicas of 1 million unique cDNA reads for two donors, one aged 18 to 30 and the other aged 80 or older.

Details on this clonotype: No cognate antigen has been identified for it. No base quality values were provided; no much bigger clone lies one nucleotide off.

The donors were around 39 Caucasian individuals from Russia, aged roughly 6 to 90 years, who were systemically healthy. Each donor gave ten milliliters of peripheral blood, collected into EDTA-treated Vacutainer tubes. PBMCs were isolated by Ficoll-Paque density-gradient centrifugation, with at least 6 million obtained per sample. Total RNA, at least 6 micrograms per sample, was extracted from PBMCs with Trizol reagent. For every donor, flow cytometry on a PBMC aliquot measured the percentage of naive CD45RAhigh/CD27high T cells. V is clipped by 8 bases and J by 4 bases, and the sequence between their germline boundaries is 13 bases long. Taken from cysteine to phenylalanine, the CDR3 has 13 residues. Of the read, only the CDR3 DNA is kept; its 39 bases are in frame from base 1. Taken from the germline V gene, the CDR1 and CDR2 loops are ENHRY and SYGVKD. Preparation of the library involved 5' RACE. The sequencer listed for this sample is Illumina HiSeq 2500. A second roughly 7 to 11 cycle PCR used a sample-barcoded 5' primer and a J-beta primer mix. A unique molecular identifier was introduced onto each TCR beta cDNA molecule by a template-switch 5' adaptor carrying 12 random nucleotides. At least 3 million CDR3-containing paired-end reads were obtained from each sample. First-strand cDNA was synthesized from all RNA with the Mint cDNA synthesis kit, primed by a TRBC-specific oligonucleotide. Following uracil-DNA glycosylase treatment, all cDNA underwent a first 18-cycle PCR with the universal primers M1SS and BC2_uni_R. As for how the authors treated the data: For normalization, 1 million high-quality reads, each with a distinct molecular identifier, were randomly selected from each sample. Reads sharing molecular identifiers were discarded rather than binned into consensus sequences. MiTCR, run with a Q25 quality threshold and the strictest error-elimination algorithm, handled CDR3 identification, clonotype clustering and error correction. A nonparametric unseen species model with Euler transformation was used to estimate a lower bound on total TCR beta diversity. The raw public data were reprocessed by TCRdb itself: fastp quality trimming at Q25, MiXCR clonotype calling, in-frame beta chains only. Records with the same CDR3 protein are collapsed into one entry carrying the most frequent genes and DNA. TCRdb, rather than the study authors, made the V and J calls. Counted in this sample were 1.4 million or so distinct CDR3 sequences; about 42% of them appeared once. The leading ten clones occupy about 4% of the sample.

What the work shows at the level of the full study, not this receptor alone: The CMV infection status of donors was not known, potentially confounding age-related changes in expanded clonotypes. Compared with the aged group, more naive CD4+ T cells, fewer expanded clones and increased TCR diversity were shown by the long-lived group, suggesting age selection. Estimates of total diversity based on one million sequenced T cells were regarded as lower bounds and as underestimates. Because profiling used bulk unsorted PBMCs, naive and antigen-experienced compartments could not be compared conclusively. Observed TCR beta diversity per million T cells fell roughly linearly with age, and a significant reduction was already apparent by age about 38. A strong correlation was found between observed TCR beta diversity and the percentage of naive T cells measured by flow cytometry.

The sample taken for sequencing was blood. The source is a woman aged 18-35 years in good health. The chain links TRBV10-3 with TRBJ2-3; the D gene cannot be resolved reliably. The DNA is as follows: TGTGCCATCTGCCCAGGCAAACCAGATACGCAGTATTTT. Protein translation: CAICPGKPDTQYF.